This T cell receptor (beta chain) is drawn from a study of blood T cell repertoires in COVID-19. About the study: The analysed material was cDNA or gDNA that came from T cells, B-cell-depleted T cells, or PBMCs.

Sequencing was performed with immunoSEQ multiplex PCR; in TCRdb, only in-frame clones are kept and a portion is missing. The data hold more than 250,000 clones, with approximately 86% observed a single time. This CDR3 is 17 amino acids long. CDR1 and CDR2 from the germline V gene are SGHRS and YFSETQ. With 4 bases clipped from V and 0 bases from J, the junction kept 9 bases outside the gene matches. Sequenced input: peripheral blood. The rearrangement uses TRBV5-1 and TRBJ2-1, with 8 bases lining up with TRBD2. The clonotype comes from a man between 18 and 35 years old with active or convalescent COVID-19. CDR3 amino acids: CASSPGGGQSSYNEQFF. CDR3 DNA: TGCGCCAGCAGCCCTGGCGGGGGGCAAAGCTCCTACAATGAGCAGTTCTTC.